This T cell receptor (beta chain) was documented in a study of shared clonotypes between healthy human individuals. Findings and caveats of the study: Memory subsets had estimated richness that was generally smaller than that of naive subsets. The authors expected sequencing depth to affect clonotype sharing among donors. The four-donor shared clonotypes exceeded non-shared clonotypes in generation probability, with non-shared ones scoring lower.

This clone occurred many times. Its cognate antigen is unknown. Sorted-subset replicate PCRs used 150 to 200 ng DNA, around 27,000 T cell genomes. The method was immunoSEQ multiplex PCR; TCRdb's version includes in-frame clones alone and lacks a portion of them. The data contain some 1 million clones, around 74% of them seen just once; the ten biggest clones take up 1.4%. CDR3 length equals 17 residues. The J segment lost 2 bases and the V segment lost 1 base, leaving 9 bases of the junction unmatched. The V gene's germline CDR1 is GTSNPN and CDR2 SVGIG (reference sequence). This rearrangement joins TRBV30 to TRBJ1-5; TRBD1 agrees at 9 bases. The clonotype originates from a man aged 18 to 29 in good health. Source material: memory CD4+ T cells sorted from blood. Subset meaning: CD45RA-negative fraction. DNA of the CDR3: TGTGCCTGGAGTGGGACAGGGGCCCGGGTCGGCAATCAGCCCCAGCATTTT. Its protein is CAWSGTGARVGNQPQHF.